Described below is a single TCR beta chain sequence and its context. Its antigen has not been determined. Qualities for individual bases were not recorded, and no much larger clone is one base off. Collaborating institutions collected whole blood in K2EDTA tubes following their own protocols. Collaborator samples were shipped for TCRbeta analysis as frozen whole blood, isolated PBMCs, or DNA extracted from either sample type. TCRbeta CDR3 regions were amplified from genomic DNA using the immunoSEQ Assay, a bias-controlled multiplex PCR. The paper's data handling went like this. Within the assay, amplification of reference gene primers was used to estimate how many nucleated cells each sample contained. To quantify the absolute abundance of each unique TCRbeta CDR3 rearrangement, sequence reads were collapsed and filtered. For each sample, productive Simpson clonality was calculated as the square root of Simpson's diversity index across productive rearrangements. This is the immuneACCESS table as TCRdb keeps it, with only in-frame sequences that have V and J called. A part of the clones is gone; compared with another copy, unresolved V genes explain less than half, and the rest is unexplained. Clonal size and the V and J genes are those of that table, whereas D and trimming came from the DNA. Here the sample has about 45,000 clones; less than 90% occur a single time. Jointly, the top ten make up 8.5% to 10% of the sample.

The sample belongs to a study of blood T cell repertoires in COVID-19 (dated by TCRdb to 2018 to 2021). Describing the broader study: Samples covering the acute and convalescent phases of COVID-19 were provided by collaborators in the United States, Italy and Spain. The prospective study material was composed of cDNA or gDNA derived from T cells, B-cell-depleted T cells, or PBMCs. The repertoires were released in a freely available public database meant as a resource for research on the immune response to SARS-CoV-2. Subjects who had been exposed to COVID-19, were actively infected with it, or had recovered from it provided the deeply sampled blood TCRbeta repertoires that made up the dataset. HLA class I and class II types, where available, came from metadata supplied by the sample provider rather than from assay-based typing. Nearly every sample came with metadata listing a de-identified subject ID, COVID-19 status, age in years and sex. The samples were drawn from the first 160 participants of the ongoing ImmuneRACE study and from about 1,200 subjects provided by 6 global collaborators. Study-level results and caveats: The amount of clinical and demographic metadata varied by source and participant and was provided uncurated.

The germline V gene provides CDR1 SGHTA and CDR2 FQGTGA. Measured from the cysteine to the phenylalanine, the CDR3 is 16 residues long. The DNA shown is the 48-base CDR3, in frame from base 1. V was cut back by 5 bases and J by 2 bases, leaving a gap of 16 bases between them. This TCR was recovered from a human donor in a cohort sampled during active COVID-19. The specimen was peripheral blood. The chain joins TRBV7-3 to TRBJ2-1, with no confidently assigned D gene. The CDR3 is CASSPSPNPPYNEQFF. The DNA sequence is TGTGCCAGCAGCCCAAGCCCTAACCCCCCCTACAATGAGCAGTTCTTC.